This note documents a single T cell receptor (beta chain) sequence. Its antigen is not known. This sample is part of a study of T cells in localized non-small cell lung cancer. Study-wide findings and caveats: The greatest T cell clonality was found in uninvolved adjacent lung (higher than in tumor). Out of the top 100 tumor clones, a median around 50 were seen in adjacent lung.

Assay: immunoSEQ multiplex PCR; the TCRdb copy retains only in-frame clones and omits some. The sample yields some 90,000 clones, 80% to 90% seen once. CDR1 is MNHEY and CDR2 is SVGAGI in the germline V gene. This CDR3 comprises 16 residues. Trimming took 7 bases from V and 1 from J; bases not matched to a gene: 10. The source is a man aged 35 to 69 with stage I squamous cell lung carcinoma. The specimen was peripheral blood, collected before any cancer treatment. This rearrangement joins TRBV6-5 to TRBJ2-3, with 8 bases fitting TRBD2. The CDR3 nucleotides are TGTGCCAGCACCTACTCGGGGGGGCCAGGCACAGATACGCAGTATTTT. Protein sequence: CASTYSGGPGTDTQYF.